This is a list of T cell receptor beta chains from one sample in a study of blood T cell repertoires in COVID-19. The repertoire was sequenced with immunoSEQ multiplex PCR; TCRdb's copy has only in-frame clones and lacks some. The profile covers about 310,000 clones, with about 91% appearing a single time and about 9.5% taken by the ten largest. Sequencing was carried out using PBMCs or T cells enriched from blood (not recorded which). These receptors all stem from a middle-aged woman who had recovered from COVID-19. Both conserved end residues are part of each CDR3. Each record gives: J gene, V gene, D gene, clone size, CDR3 DNA, CDR3 protein. D genes are given only for firm matches. Where a row states a size, it is once, few, many or the class of an expanded clone; other rows omit it.

TRBJ1-6 | TRBV4-1 | - | few | TGCGCCAGCAGCCAAGAAGGTCGCGGGATCCAATCACCCCTCCACTTT | CASSQEGRGIQSPLHF
TRBJ1-2 | TRBV24-1 | - | - | TGTGCCACCAGTACCTCCAGGGGAGGCTACACCTTC | CATSTSRGGYTF
TRBJ1-2 | TRBV19 | TRBD1 | once | TGTGCCAGTAGTTCTCCCGGGACAGGGGCCGGGGGCTATGGCTACACCTTC | CASSSPGTGAGGYGYTF
TRBJ2-5 | TRBV5-1 | - | few | TGCGCCAGCAGCTCAGACAAGACCCAGTACTTC | CASSSDKTQYF
TRBJ2-7 | TRBV28 | TRBD2 | - | TGTGCCAGCAGAAGTAGCGGGGGGGCCTACGAGCAGTACTTC | CASRSSGGAYEQYF
TRBJ1-6 | TRBV18 | - | - | TGTGCCAGCTCACCTATCAGGGGCCGGTCACCCCTCCACTTT | CASSPIRGRSPLHF
TRBJ1-2 | TRBV6-1 | - | - | TGTGCCAGCAGTGAATCAGTTGTTGGCTACACCTTC | CASSESVVGYTF
TRBJ1-4 | TRBV6-1 | - | - | TGTGCCAGCAGTGAAGGGTCGTACGCGAAGAGTGAAAAACTGTTTTTT | CASSEGSYAKSEKLFF
TRBJ2-3 | TRBV30 | - | - | TGTGCCTGGAGTGTACACGGCGGGGGCACAGATACGCAGTATTTT | CAWSVHGGGTDTQYF
TRBJ2-5 | TRBV7-3 | TRBD2 | once | TGTGCCAGCAGCTTAGGGGCGGCGGGAGGGGAGACCCAGTACTTC | CASSLGAAGGETQYF
TRBJ2-2 | TRBV11-1 | - | - | TGTGCCAGCACCGGTACCGGGGAGCTGTTTTTT | CASTGTGELFF
TRBJ1-2 | TRBV3-1/TRBV3-2 | - | once | TGTGCCAGCAGCCAAGAGAGGGGCAGGGGCTATGGCTACACCTTC | CASSQERGRGYGYTF
TRBJ1-1 | TRBV18 | - | - | TGTGCCAGCTCACCAAGGAGCGGGGAAAACACTGAAGCTTTCTTT | CASSPRSGENTEAFF
TRBJ2-5 | TRBV5-1 | TRBD2 | - | TGCGCCAGCAGCGTTGGCACCTCAGCGGGGGTGGAGACCCAGTACTTC | CASSVGTSAGVETQYF
TRBJ2-3 | TRBV29-1 | TRBD2 | - | TGCAGCGTTGTTGCGGGGGGGGTCTCCACAGATACGCAGTATTTT | CSVVAGGVSTDTQYF
TRBJ2-6 | TRBV19 | - | - | TGTGCCAGTAGCCTAAACCCTGGGGCCAACGTCCTGACTTTC | CASSLNPGANVLTF
TRBJ2-3 | TRBV4-2 | TRBD2 | - | TGTGCCAGCAGCCAAGAGGGACTAGCGGGAGGGATGGCAGATACGCAGTATTTT | CASSQEGLAGGMADTQYF
TRBJ1-1 | TRBV7-2 | - | - | TGTGCCAGCAGCTTAGCGACAACGAACACTGAAGCTTTCTTT | CASSLATTNTEAFF
TRBJ2-7 | TRBV7-2 | - | - | TGTGCCAGCAGCTTAGATCCGGACAGCTTCTACGAGCAGTACTTC | CASSLDPDSFYEQYF
TRBJ2-1 | TRBV28 | - | few | TGTGCCACCAGATTTTCAGGGAACAATGAGCAGTTCTTC | CATRFSGNNEQFF
TRBJ1-3 | TRBV7-8 | - | once | TGTGCCAGCAGCTTAGCGCGGGGTAGCTCTGGAAACACCATATATTTT | CASSLARGSSGNTIYF
TRBJ2-7 | TRBV19 | - | - | TGTGCCAGTAGTATAGAGGCAGAAGCCTACGAGCAGTACTTC | CASSIEAEAYEQYF
TRBJ2-5 | TRBV7-2 | - | - | TGTGCCAGCAGCCGGAGACAGCAAGAGACCCAGTACTTC | CASSRRQQETQYF
TRBJ1-1 | TRBV2 | TRBD1 | once | TGTGCCAGCAGTGTAGGACAGGGGATCACTGAAGCTTTCTTT | CASSVGQGITEAFF
TRBJ2-3 | TRBV19 | - | once | TGTGCCAGTAGTCTCTACGTTGACACAGATACGCAGTATTTT | CASSLYVDTDTQYF